This TCR beta chain was observed in a study of tumor and adjacent non-tumor tissue in lung cancer. Study information: Samples averaged roughly 4.2 million productive TCRbeta reads each.

The library came from three nested PCR rounds adapted from ARM-PCR protocols. MiXCR, run by TCRdb on the multiplex PCR reads, gives a single entry per CDR3 protein. The sample yields some 100,000 distinct CDR3 sequences, 80% seen once. No cell sorting was done before RNA was extracted from the tissue. More than 3 cm separated this lung sample from the edge of the tumor. Newly diagnosed lung cancer patients had thoracic surgery in China, August–November 2014, without prior chemotherapy. This clonotype has just one count. A clone one base away is much larger, so this may be a read error. Sequenced input: distant non-tumor lung tissue. The sequence was collected from a man in his sixties with small cell lung cancer.

The CDR3, as DNA: TGTGCCTGGAGTGTACAGTACAATGAGCAGTTGTTC. Its translation: CAWSVQYNEQLF. The chain joins TRBV30 to TRBJ2-1; D is unresolved. CDR1 and CDR2 (germline): GTSNPN, SVGIG (reference sequence). The CDR3 runs 12 residues.